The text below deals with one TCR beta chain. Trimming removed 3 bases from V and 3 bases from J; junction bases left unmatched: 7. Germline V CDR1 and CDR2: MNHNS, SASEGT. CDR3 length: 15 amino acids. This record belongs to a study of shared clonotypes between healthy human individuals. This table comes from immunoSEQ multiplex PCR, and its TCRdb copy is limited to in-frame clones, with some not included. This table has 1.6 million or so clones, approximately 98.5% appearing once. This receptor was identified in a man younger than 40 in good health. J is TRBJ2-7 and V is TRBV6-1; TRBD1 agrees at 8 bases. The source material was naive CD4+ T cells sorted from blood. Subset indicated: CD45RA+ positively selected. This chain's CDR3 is CASSENTGGGYEQYF. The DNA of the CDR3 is TGTGCCAGCAGTGAGAATACAGGGGGAGGCTACGAGCAGTACTTC.